The text below deals with one T cell receptor (beta chain). The antigen is not known. The sample is drawn from a study of blood T cells in healthy people across ages. The people who gave samples were healthy Caucasians from Russia, aged roughly 6 to 90. Points from the study as a whole: Age showed a roughly linear inverse relationship with TCR beta diversity per million T cells. Naive T cell percentage and TCR beta diversity correlated strongly.

V was shortened by 1 base and J by 3 bases, with 10 bases between the two germline ends. This CDR3 has 15 amino acids. Together with a sample-barcoded 5' primer, a J-beta primer mix was included in a second PCR lasting about 7 to 12 cycles. One entry per CDR3 protein results from TCRdb running MiXCR on the 5' RACE reads. In the table there are 1.4 million to 1.5 million distinct CDR3 sequences, 40% to 50% of which are singletons. The sample consisted of blood. V and J are TRBV12-3 or TRBV12-4 and TRBJ1-5, with D unclear. This TCR came from a young woman in good health. CDR3 residues: CASSLGYRVNQPQHF. The CDR3 nucleotides are TGTGCCAGCAGTTTAGGGTACAGAGTCAATCAGCCCCAGCATTTT.